This entry lists 16 T cell receptor beta chains sequenced from one sample in a study of metastatic and nonmetastatic thyroid tumors (TCRdb year 2020). No patient had received any treatment before thyroid surgery. To prepare the library, PCR was applied. The data were produced on an Illumina HiSeq 4000. Using fastp at Q25 and MiXCR, TCRdb reprocessed the public reads and kept productive beta chains. For this sample there are approximately 20,000 clones; more than 15% appear just once. The ten most abundant clones make up over 15% of the sample. The source material was blood. Receptors originate from a female donor with papillary thyroid cancer or a benign thyroid nodule (not recorded which). Some clones in this sample may be carry-over from other donors' samples.

There are many counts of this clone. V usage is TRBV30 and J usage is TRBJ1-6; 8 nucleotides match TRBD1. Germline V gives CDR1 GTSNPN, CDR2 SVGIG (reference sequence). J lost 14 bases, V lost 0 bases, and 9 bases had no gene match. The CDR3 sequence is 14 residues long. In DNA form, the CDR3 reads TGTGCCTGGAGTGTAGGGGGACAGGTCCTGTCCCTCCACTTT. Its protein product is CAWSVGGQVLSLHF.

The table lists this clone with a few counts. Possible read error: a much larger clone is one base away. The V gene is TRBV20-1, the J gene TRBJ2-1; no firm D call. The CDR3 has 15 amino acids. CDR1 is DFQATT and CDR2 is SNEGSKA in the germline V gene (reference sequence). The CDR3 nucleotides read TGCAGTGCTAGGTCTCAGGCAATACACCGGAATGGGCAGTTCTTC. Translation: CSARSQAIHRNGQFF.

This clone was seen repeatedly, ten times or more. The rearrangement links TRBV20-1 to TRBJ1-4, with D maybe TRBD1 (6 bases). Trimming pared 6 bases from V and 5 bases from J, leaving 10 bases between. Germline-derived CDR1 and CDR2 are DFQATT and SNEGSKA (reference sequence). The CDR3 consists of 12 residues. In nucleotides, the CDR3 is TGCAGTGCAGACGGACAGAATGAAAAACTGTTTTTT. Amino acid sequence: CSADGQNEKLFF.

As for this clone: This may come from a read error, since a much larger clone is one base off. The chain recombines TRBV15 with TRBJ2-4; D is unresolved. In germline, CDR1 is LNHNV, CDR2 YYDKDF (reference sequence). The ends were cut back, 4 bases at V and 8 bases at J, with 12 bases in the middle. The CDR3 contains 13 residues. DNA of the CDR3: TGTGCCACCAGCATGGGATTCTCTCACATTCAGTACTTC. This gives the protein CATSMGFSHIQYF.

This clone has ten or more counts. This could be a read error, since a much larger clone is one nucleotide away. The J gene is TRBJ1-5, the V gene TRBV19; D is unresolved. The germline gives CDR1 LNHDA, CDR2 SQIVND (reference sequence). The CDR3 has 13 residues. This CDR3 is CASRGNSSQPQHF. CDR3 sequence (DNA): TGTGCCAGTAGGGGAAACAGCAGTCAGCCCCAGCATTTT. Combining the CDR3 with reference TRBV19 and TRBJ1-5 gives the whole variable domain DGGITQSPKYLFRKEGQNVTLSCEQNLNHDAMYWYRQDPGQGLRLIYYSQIVNDFQKGDIAEGYSVSREKKESFPLTVTSAQKNPTAFYLCASRGNSSQPQHFGDGTRLSIL.

This sequence joins TRBV6-4 and TRBJ2-7, with TRBD2 matching over 9 bases. CDR1 is MRHNA, CDR2 SNTAGT, per germline. The CDR3 sequence is 14 residues long. V shed 3 bases, J shed 0 bases, and the junction held 0 bases outside the gene matches. CDR3: CASSEAGGSYEQYF. The CDR3 nucleotides are TGTGCCAGCAGTGAAGCGGGAGGCTCCTACGAGCAGTACTTC.

J is TRBJ1-6 and V is TRBV28; D gene ambiguous. CDR3 length: 13 residues. Germline CDR1 is MDHEN and CDR2 is SYDVKM. Trimming stripped 3 bases from V and 6 bases from J, with 6 bases between. CDR3 loop: CASSFPSNSPLHF. As DNA, the CDR3 is TGTGCCAGCAGTTTTCCCTCTAATTCACCCCTCCACTTT. The complete variable domain, with remaining parts taken from reference TRBV28 and TRBJ1-6, reads DVKVTQSSRYLVKRTGEKVFLECVQDMDHENMFWYRQDPGLGLRLIYFSYDVKMKEKGDIPEGYSVSREKKERFSLILESASTNQTSMYLCASSFPSNSPLHFGNGTRLTVT.

This clone was picked up many times. The chain has TRBV30 and TRBJ1-6; tentatively, D is TRBD1 (5 bases). V gave up 4 bases and J gave up 9 bases, with 16 bases separating them. The CDR3 consists of 14 residues. From germline, CDR1 is GTSNPN and CDR2 SVGIG (reference sequence). CDR3 bases: TGTGCCTGGACCTCGGGGGTCGGTGTTTCACCCCTCCACTTT. Translated, it gives CAWTSGVGVSPLHF.

At least ten counts were recorded for this clone. The chain carries TRBV5-1 and TRBJ2-1; weak D call: TRBD2 (6 bases). V shed 4 bases and J shed 6 bases, with 14 bases lying between them. Germline CDR1 is SGHRS and CDR2 is YFSETQ. This CDR3 is 14 amino acids long. CDR3 sequence (DNA): TGCGCCAGCAGCCCGCGGGGAGCGGGCAATGAGCAGTTCTTC. This encodes CASSPRGAGNEQFF.

This chain links TRBV2 with TRBJ2-7; perhaps TRBD2 as D (6 bases). V lost 6 bases and J 7 bases, leaving 16 bases between the germline ends. The CDR3 totals 13 residues. Germline CDR1 reads SNHLY; CDR2 reads FYNNEI. Here the CDR3 DNA reads TGTGCCAGCAGCCTCTCCCTTGGGGGGGAGCAGTACTTC. Protein sequence: CASSLSLGGEQYF.

This clone turned up a few times. This clone may be a read error of a much larger clone one base away. This sample includes further DNA sequences coding for the same CDR3. This chain connects TRBV5-1 to TRBJ2-2; 11 nucleotides agree with TRBD2. J gave up 4 bases and V 4 bases, and 12 bases lay outside the gene matches. The germline V gene encodes CDR1 SGHRS and CDR2 YFSETQ. This CDR3 comprises 18 residues. The CDR3 DNA reads as TGCGCCAGCAGCCCTTCGCCCCTAGCGGGAGGTGGCACCGGGGAGCTGTTTTTT. It translates to CASSPSPLAGGGTGELFF. The full variable domain, in which reference TRBV5-1 and TRBJ2-2 provide the parts outside the CDR3, is KAGVTQTPRYLIKTRGQQVTLSCSPISGHRSVSWYQQTPGQGLQFLFEYFSETQRNKGNFPGRFSGRQFSNSRSEMNVSTLELGDSALYLCASSPSPLAGGGTGELFFGEGSRLTVL.

The chain couples TRBV19 to TRBJ2-2; D is unclear. Germline V gene lookup returns CDR1 LNHDA and CDR2 SQIVND (reference sequence). The CDR3 runs 15 residues. The V and J ends lost 3 bases and 2 bases respectively, with 10 bases between them. CDR3 amino acids: CASSIPMANTGELFF. The CDR3 nucleotides are TGTGCCAGTAGTATCCCCATGGCAAACACCGGGGAGCTGTTTTTT. Supplemented by reference TRBV19 and TRBJ2-2, the full variable domain reads DGGITQSPKYLFRKEGQNVTLSCEQNLNHDAMYWYRQDPGQGLRLIYYSQIVNDFQKGDIAEGYSVSREKKESFPLTVTSAQKNPTAFYLCASSIPMANTGELFFGEGSRLTVL.

This clone was recorded at least ten times. A much larger clone lies one base from this, so it may be a read error. The chain is built from TRBV2 and TRBJ1-4; D perhaps matches TRBD1 (6 bases). This CDR3 comprises 14 residues. Germline values: CDR1 SNHLY, CDR2 FYNNEI. The DNA of the CDR3 is TGTGCCAGCAACCGACAGGCAACTAATGAAAGACTGTTTTTT. Protein product: CASNRQATNERLFF.

This clone was seen only a few times. Relative to the germline gene, one junction end is altered; a read error may explain this. CDR3 sequence (DNA): TGTGCCACCAGACCTTTGTGGGCCGCCGGCGAGCTGTTTTTT. It is translated as CATRPLWAAGELFF. This chain joins TRBV19 and TRBJ2-2; D not certain. The germline V gene encodes CDR1 LNHDA and CDR2 SQIVND (reference sequence). The length of the CDR3 is 14 residues.

The table lists this clone with many counts. J is TRBJ2-2 and V is TRBV5-1; possibly TRBD1 for D (5 bases). V lost 0 bases and J lost 8, with 11 bases in between. The CDR3 contains 14 residues. The V gene's germline CDR1 is SGHRS and CDR2 YFSETQ. CDR3 loop: CASSLVLRTGELFF. CDR3 bases: TGCGCCAGCAGCTTGGTTTTGCGGACAGGGGAGCTGTTTTTT.

This clone was found many times. V gene TRBV6-7 combines with J gene TRBJ2-1; D uncertain. TRBV6-7 belongs to the ORF category, with a function that is uncertain. The CDR3 extends over 11 amino acids. The V end was cut by 3 bases, the J end by 9 bases, with 6 bases between. The CDR3: CASSYAAEQFF. The CDR3 DNA sequence: TGTGCCAGCAGTTATGCCGCTGAGCAGTTCTTC.